The present entry profiles one TCR beta chain with its context. The antigen remains undetermined. Germline CDR1 SNHLY, CDR2 FYNNEI. This CDR3 region has 15 residues. Deletions cut 8 bases from V and 0 bases from J, with 16 bases between. These data originate in a study of T cell responses to AZD1222 COVID-19 vaccine. Second-dose timings of about 4 or about 12 weeks were pooled. Regarding the study as a whole: Donors, mostly white British, included more females; clonal diversity was possibly underestimated.

The protocol was immunoSEQ multiplex PCR, while the TCRdb copy is restricted to in-frame clones and leaves out a portion. The table has more than 75,000 clones, approximately 90% seen once. The chain recombines TRBV2 with TRBJ1-1; D is perhaps TRBD1 (6 bases). The origin of this receptor is an adult who received the AZD1222 COVID-19 vaccine. The sequencing here drew on peripheral blood, taken 28 days after the second AZD1222 dose. Here the CDR3 reads CASYSLQGLNTEAFF. The CDR3 DNA is TGTGCCAGCTACTCACTTCAGGGGCTGAACACTGAAGCTTTCTTT. The full variable domain, in which reference TRBV2 and TRBJ1-1 provide the parts outside the CDR3, is EPEVTQTPSHQVTQMGQEVILRCVPISNHLYFYWYRQILGQKVEFLVSFYNNEISEKSEIFDDQFSVERPDGSNFTLKIRSTKLEDSAMYFCASYSLQGLNTEAFFGQGTRLTVV.